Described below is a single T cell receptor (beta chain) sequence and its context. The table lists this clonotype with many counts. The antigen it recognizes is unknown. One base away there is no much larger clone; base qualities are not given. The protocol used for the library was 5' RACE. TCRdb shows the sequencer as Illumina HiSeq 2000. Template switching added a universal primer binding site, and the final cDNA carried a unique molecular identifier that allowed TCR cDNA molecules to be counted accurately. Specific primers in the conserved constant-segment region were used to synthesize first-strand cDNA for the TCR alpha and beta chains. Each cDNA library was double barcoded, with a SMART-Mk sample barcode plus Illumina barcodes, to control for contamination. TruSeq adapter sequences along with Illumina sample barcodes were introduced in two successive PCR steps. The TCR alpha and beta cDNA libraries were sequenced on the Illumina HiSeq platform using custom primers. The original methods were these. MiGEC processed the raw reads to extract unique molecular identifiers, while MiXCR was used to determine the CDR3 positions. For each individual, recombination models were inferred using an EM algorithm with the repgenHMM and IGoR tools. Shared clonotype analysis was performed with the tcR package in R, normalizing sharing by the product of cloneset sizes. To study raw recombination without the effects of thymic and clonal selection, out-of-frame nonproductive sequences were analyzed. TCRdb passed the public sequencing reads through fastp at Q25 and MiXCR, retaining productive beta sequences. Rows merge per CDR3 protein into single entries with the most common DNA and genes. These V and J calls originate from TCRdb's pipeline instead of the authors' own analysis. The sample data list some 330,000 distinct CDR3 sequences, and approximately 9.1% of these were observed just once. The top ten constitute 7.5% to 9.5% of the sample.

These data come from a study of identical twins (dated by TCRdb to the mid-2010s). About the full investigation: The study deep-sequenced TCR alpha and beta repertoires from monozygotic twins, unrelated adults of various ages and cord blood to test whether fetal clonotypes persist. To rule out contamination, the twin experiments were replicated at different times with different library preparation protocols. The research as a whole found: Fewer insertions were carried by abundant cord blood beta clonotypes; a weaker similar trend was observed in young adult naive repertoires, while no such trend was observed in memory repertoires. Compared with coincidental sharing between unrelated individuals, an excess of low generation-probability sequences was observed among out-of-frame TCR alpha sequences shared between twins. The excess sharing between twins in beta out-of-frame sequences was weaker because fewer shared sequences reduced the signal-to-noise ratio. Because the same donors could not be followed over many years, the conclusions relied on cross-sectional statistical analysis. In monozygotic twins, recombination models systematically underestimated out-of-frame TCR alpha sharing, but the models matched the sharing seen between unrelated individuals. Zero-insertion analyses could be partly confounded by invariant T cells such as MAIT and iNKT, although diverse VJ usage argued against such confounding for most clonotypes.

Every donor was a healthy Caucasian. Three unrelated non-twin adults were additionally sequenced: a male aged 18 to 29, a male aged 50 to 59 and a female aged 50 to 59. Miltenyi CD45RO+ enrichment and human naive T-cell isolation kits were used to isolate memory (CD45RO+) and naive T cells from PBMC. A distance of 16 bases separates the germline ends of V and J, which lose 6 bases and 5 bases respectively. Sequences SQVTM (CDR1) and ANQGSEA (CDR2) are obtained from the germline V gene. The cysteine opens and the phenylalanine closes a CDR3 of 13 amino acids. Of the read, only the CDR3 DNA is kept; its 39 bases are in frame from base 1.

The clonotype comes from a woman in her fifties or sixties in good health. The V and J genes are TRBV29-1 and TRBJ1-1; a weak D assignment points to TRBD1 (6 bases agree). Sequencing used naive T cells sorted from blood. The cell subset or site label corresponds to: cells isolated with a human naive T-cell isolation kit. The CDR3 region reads CSVARGLKTEAFF. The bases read TGCAGCGTGGCGCGGGGGCTCAAGACTGAAGCTTTCTTT.